Only a few counts were recorded for the clone carrying this TCR beta chain. The CDR3 contains 18 residues. Germline CDR1 and CDR2: MDHEN and SYDVKM. V lost 6 bases and J lost 1, with 22 bases in between. Through a sample-barcoded 5' primer and a J-beta primer mix, a second PCR was run for 7 to 11 cycles. TCRdb re-called the 5' RACE reads with MiXCR, one entry per CDR3 protein. In the table there are 900,000 to 950,000 distinct CDR3 sequences, around 29% of which are singletons. The data originate from a study of blood T cells in healthy people across ages. Separately, the same data were catalogued under a study of T cells of mothers and their children.

This sequence joins TRBV28 and TRBJ1-3, with a possible D match to TRBD1 (6 bases). The TCR comes from a woman between 35 and 50 years old in good health. Sequencing was done on a sample of blood. DNA for the CDR3: TGTGCCAGCAGGAGCAGGGGAATTGACGGGCCTTCTGGAAACACCATATATTTT. As protein: CASRSRGIDGPSGNTIYF.